The clone carrying this T cell receptor beta chain was recorded only once. The antigen is not known. The data were produced by immunoSEQ multiplex PCR, yet TCRdb's version contains in-frame clones alone and is incomplete. This table holds more than 60,000 clones, 85% to 90% found once. J lost 11 bases, V lost 0 bases, and 4 bases had no gene match. CDR1 is SGHTA and CDR2 is FQGNSA in the germline V gene. The CDR3 is 13 residues long. This sample stems from a study of OX40 agonist ivuxolimab in advanced cancers. The overall study: Melanoma, hepatocellular carcinoma, head and neck or renal cell cancer occurred in dose-escalation patients. Study outcomes and limitations: Expanded clones were, on average, more numerous in CD8+ T cells than in CD4+.

Sample: CD4+ or CD8+ T cells sorted from blood, taken in a trial of the OX40 agonist ivuxolimab. The chain employs TRBV7-2 and TRBJ1-5; TRBD1 matches 7 bases. This TCR came from an adult with an advanced solid tumor such as melanoma, head and neck, liver or kidney cancer. The CDR3 sequence: CASSLARQGAQHF. In DNA form, the CDR3 reads TGTGCCAGCAGCTTAGCAAGACAGGGAGCCCAGCATTTT.